Below, 7 T cell receptor beta chains from the same sample are listed, as sequenced in a study of cytomegalovirus exposure and HLA in healthy donors. The PCR employed 60 Vbeta primers together with 13 Jbeta primers. TCRdb keeps only in-frame clones here, not all; method: immunoSEQ multiplex PCR. Among 150,000 to 200,000 clones listed, roughly 77% were seen once. Sequencing was performed on PBMCs. The source of these receptors is a woman aged 40-49 years in good health and CMV-seropositive.

J is TRBJ2-3 and V is TRBV7-2; perhaps TRBD2 as D (6 bases). The CDR3 totals 17 residues. With 0 bases removed from V and 0 bases from J, the gap between germline ends came to 13 bases. The germline V gene has CDR1 SGHTA and CDR2 FQGNSA. The CDR3, as DNA: TGTGCCAGCAGCTTAGCGGGGGGTTCCGCTAGCACAGATACGCAGTATTTT. This translates into CASSLAGGSASTDTQYF.

The chain links TRBV19 to TRBJ2-1; 9 nucleotides match TRBD2. After removal of 5 bases from V and 4 bases from J, the junction contained 6 bases not matched to a gene. The CDR3 consists of 15 residues. The germline V gene has CDR1 LNHDA and CDR2 SQIVND (reference sequence). The CDR3 sequence is CASSRASGVYNEQFF. The CDR3 region has the DNA TGTGCCAGTAGTCGGGCTAGCGGGGTTTACAATGAGCAGTTCTTC.

The chain is built from TRBV11-2 and TRBJ2-5; D may be TRBD1 (6 bases). V shed 0 bases and J shed 5 bases, with 16 bases lying between them. The V gene's germline CDR1 is SGHAT and CDR2 FQNNGV. The CDR3 has 16 residues. The chain's CDR3 is CASSLDEGRGAETQYF. CDR3 in DNA: TGTGCCAGCAGCTTAGACGAGGGCAGGGGAGCGGAGACCCAGTACTTC.

V is TRBV28 and J is TRBJ2-3; 11 nucleotides line up with TRBD2. Per the germline V gene, CDR1 is MDHEN and CDR2 is SYDVKM. The trim removed 3 bases at V and 5 bases at J, leaving 7 bases unmatched. The CDR3 spans 16 residues. CDR3 DNA sequence: TGTGCCAGCAGTTTTCCCCTAGCGGGGGGCCAAGATACGCAGTATTTT. This sequence encodes CASSFPLAGGQDTQYF.

This chain uses TRBV2 with TRBJ2-3, with D possibly matching TRBD1 (7 bases). Trimming cost V 7 bases and J 4 bases, with 18 bases left between them. Germline V gene lookup returns CDR1 SNHLY and CDR2 FYNNEI. The CDR3 totals 15 residues. The CDR3 protein is CASKGGRGSADTQYF. The CDR3 DNA reads TGTGCCAGCAAGGGGGGCAGGGGGTCCGCAGATACGCAGTATTTT.

In its sample, this clone was seen once. The chain employs TRBV5-1 and TRBJ1-6, with 10 bases fitting TRBD1. Per germline, CDR1 SGHRS and CDR2 YFSETQ. This CDR3 region has 15 residues. V dropped 4 bases and J dropped 10; count of bases not matched to a gene: 8. CDR3 nucleotide sequence: TGCGCCAGCAGCCCGACAGGGGGCGTAGAATCACCCCTCCACTTT. This codes for CASSPTGGVESPLHF. Filled out from reference TRBV5-1 and TRBJ1-6, the complete variable domain reads KAGVTQTPRYLIKTRGQQVTLSCSPISGHRSVSWYQQTPGQGLQFLFEYFSETQRNKGNFPGRFSGRQFSNSRSEMNVSTLELGDSALYLCASSPTGGVESPLHFGNGTRLTVT.

J is TRBJ2-7 and V is TRBV19; 7 bases line up with TRBD1. V lost 5 bases and J lost 0; bases outside the gene matches: 4. The CDR3 runs 14 residues. In germline, CDR1 is LNHDA, CDR2 SQIVND (reference sequence). The CDR3 DNA sequence: TGTGCCAGTAGTTTCGACAGGGCCTCCTACGAGCAGTACTTC. Translating it yields CASSFDRASYEQYF.